The clone carrying this T cell receptor beta chain has only a few counts. Its antigen is unknown. This record comes from a study of blood T cells in healthy people across ages. This CDR3 comprises 13 residues. CDR1 is SGHAT and CDR2 is FQNNGV in the germline V gene. The V and J ends lost 3 bases and 8 bases respectively, with 11 bases between them. A second PCR, run for about 7 to 11 cycles, used a sample-barcoded 5' primer plus a J-beta primer mix. TCRdb reprocessed the 5' RACE reads with MiXCR, giving one entry per CDR3 protein. The top ten hold 15% to 20% of the sample, which has more than 800,000 distinct CDR3 sequences, 45% seen once. Study results and caveats: Per million T cells, TCR beta diversity dropped roughly linearly as age increased.

This TCR derives from a woman aged 60-70 years in good health. Sequencing was done on a sample of blood. V gene TRBV11-2 combines with J gene TRBJ2-1; no clear D gene. DNA of the CDR3: TGTGCCAGCAGCTTCGAAGAGGTCTATGAGCAGTTCTTC. This sequence encodes CASSFEEVYEQFF.